This T cell receptor beta chain derives from a study of blood T cell repertoires in COVID-19. Study-level information: Sites across the United States, Italy and Spain contributed samples from acute and convalescent COVID-19. Sources were T cells, B-cell-depleted T cells, or PBMCs; the material itself was cDNA or gDNA.

Authors' analysis steps: How many nucleated cells were present was estimated from reference gene primer amplification. Sequencing used immunoSEQ multiplex PCR; TCRdb keeps in-frame clones, though not all of them. The D gene and trimming were derived from the DNA, and the V and J assignments and clone size from that table. The sample contains roughly 140,000 clones, approximately 80% of which appear only once. Specimen: peripheral blood. The sequence came from a woman between 50 and 59 years old with acute or convalescent COVID-19.

The CDR3 DNA sequence: TGTGCCAGCAGCCATAGGGGCGCGATAGATCGGGCGGCAGATACGCAGTATTTT. The encoded protein is CASSHRGAIDRAADTQYF. The V and J genes are TRBV7-2 and TRBJ2-3; a possible D gene is TRBD1 (5 bases). V was shortened by 5 bases and J by 4 bases, with 25 bases between the two germline ends. From germline, CDR1 is SGHTA and CDR2 FQGNSA. This CDR3 is built from 18 residues.